The text below deals with one TCR beta chain. Those enrolled, adults aged roughly 18 to 89 years, came from about 24 US areas. Within 2 weeks before study entry, exposed participants met a COVID-19 case. These data are taken from a study of blood T cell repertoires in COVID-19. At the level of the study: The samples span acute and convalescent COVID-19 from the United States, Italy and Spain. T cells, B-cell-depleted T cells, or PBMCs supplied cDNA or gDNA.

The CDR3 is 17 residues long. V lost 3 bases to trimming and J lost 5 bases; unmatched junction nucleotides: 15. Germline V gene data show CDR1 as GTSNPN and CDR2 as SVGIG (reference sequence). The table came from immunoSEQ multiplex PCR; TCRdb's copy has only in-frame clones and leaves some out. The table includes 250,000 or so clones, 80% to 90% detected once. J is TRBJ1-2 and V is TRBV30; the match to TRBD1 covers 10 bases. Sequenced: PBMCs or T cells enriched from blood (not recorded which). The source of this sequence is a woman under 40 who had been exposed to COVID-19. The CDR3 coding sequence is TGTGCCTGGAGCGGTCATCGACGGACAGGGGGAGGTTATGGCTACACCTTC. It yields the protein CAWSGHRRTGGGYGYTF.